In this sample, the clone carrying this T cell receptor (beta chain) turned up a few times. Regions amplified from RNA transcripts were the TCR beta CDR3 regions. The TCR CDR3 was amplified in a first-round RT-PCR using the HTBI primer set. Each CDR3 protein gets one entry after TCRdb re-called the multiplex PCR reads with MiXCR. The data hold around 600,000 distinct CDR3 sequences, with 45% observed a single time. The sample originates from a study of T cells in Graves' hyperthyroidism and ophthalmopathy. From germline, CDR1 is DFQATT and CDR2 SNEGSKA (reference sequence). The CDR3 totals 13 residues. Trimming removed 6 bases at V and 5 bases at J, with 16 bases between.

The sequencing input was peripheral blood or thyroid tissue (not recorded which). The clonotype originates from an adult man with Graves' disease, either hyperthyroidism or ophthalmopathy (not recorded which). The rearrangement links TRBV20-1 to TRBJ2-5, with a weak D call TRBD2 (7 bases). Here the CDR3 DNA reads TGCAGTGCCCCCTTCGAGGGGGGGGAGACCCAGTACTTC. It is translated as CSAPFEGGETQYF.